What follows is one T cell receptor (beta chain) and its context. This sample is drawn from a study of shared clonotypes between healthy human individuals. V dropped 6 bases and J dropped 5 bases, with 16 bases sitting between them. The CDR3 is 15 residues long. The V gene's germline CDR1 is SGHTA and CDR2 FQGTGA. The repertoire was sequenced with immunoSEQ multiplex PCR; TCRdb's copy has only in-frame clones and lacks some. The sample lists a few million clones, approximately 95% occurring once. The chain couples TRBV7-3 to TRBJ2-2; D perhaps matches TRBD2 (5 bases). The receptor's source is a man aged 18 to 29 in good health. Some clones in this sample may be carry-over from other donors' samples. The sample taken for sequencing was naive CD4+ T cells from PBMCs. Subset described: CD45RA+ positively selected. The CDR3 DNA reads TGTGCCAGCAGTCTTCCCGGGGATCCTACCGGGGAGCTGTTTTTT. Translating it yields CASSLPGDPTGELFF.